A selection of T cell receptor beta chains follows, all from one sample in a study of Ad26.COV2.S vaccination and SARS-CoV-2 variants. The data were produced by immunoSEQ multiplex PCR, yet TCRdb's version contains in-frame clones alone and is incomplete. The sample includes 350,000 to 400,000 clones, approximately 86% seen only once; the top ten take more than 3%. The material was peripheral blood, obtained in a trial of Ad26.COV2.S vaccine versus placebo. The origin of the receptors is a person aged 18-65 years who received the Ad26.COV2.S COVID-19 vaccine or a placebo. CDR3s include the opening cysteine and the closing phenylalanine or tryptophan. A D gene is named only where the DNA matches it firmly.

v_call | d_call | cdr3_aa
TRBV28 | NA | CASSRGSETQYF
TRBV19 | TRBD1 | CASSIWRQGATGNTIYF
TRBV7-9 | TRBD1 | CASSLSTGTYEQYF
TRBV5-8 | NA | CASRVEAFF
TRBV3-1/TRBV3-2 | NA | CASRGLSGELFF
TRBV5-4 | NA | CASSPGSTYEQYF
TRBV7-2 | NA | CASSLDVVRGPPLHF
TRBV15 | NA | CATSRGYQRGRGETQYF
TRBV11-3 | NA | CASSSDRWRPGELFF
TRBV6-5 | NA | CASTTATQVGLGYTF
TRBV27 | NA | CASRSRQVLLNTEAFF
TRBV27 | NA | CASSLEEGWGTQYF
TRBV5-1 | NA | CASSHFRDPTDTQYF
TRBV11-2 | TRBD1 | CASSLGSGTGDVNEQFF
TRBV5-4 | NA | CASSLARDGNTEAFF
TRBV27 | TRBD1 | CASSLSQGAISNEQFF
TRBV24-1 | NA | CATSDLQGRTNTGELFF
TRBV5-1 | NA | CASSLEGTQQAFF
TRBV27 | NA | CASSPVPYRDENRNSPLHF
TRBV9 | TRBD2 | CASSPNPASGDTDTQYF
TRBV9 | NA | CASSAYGAGGGNTIYF
TRBV19 | NA | CASSNPGQITGGELFF
TRBV10-3 | NA | CAIRHSTADSEAFF
TRBV19 | TRBD2 | CASERGGEDTQYF
TRBV6-5 | NA | CASSYHPPQGISAQYF
TRBV30 | NA | CAWTRDGYGYTF
TRBV19 | TRBD1 | CASSTGGQTLNTEAFF
TRBV15 | NA | CATSRDSNSPLHF
TRBV2 | NA | CASSDDGQTQYF
TRBV27 | NA | CASSSLLGTEAFF
TRBV15 | NA | CATSRDRHGADTQYF
TRBV6-5 | TRBD1 | CASRQGAAYNSPLHF
TRBV6-1 | NA | CASSERKRQANTGELFF
TRBV11-2 | TRBD2 | CASSFGIAGGAETQYF
TRBV27 | TRBD1 | CASSLTGGNSPLHF
TRBV9 | NA | CASSAYSSGNTIYF
TRBV7-2 | NA | CASSPVGAHNEQFF
TRBV6-5 | NA | CASGRYNQPQHF
TRBV5-1 | TRBD2 | CASSLLGRGEPYNEQFF
TRBV3-1/TRBV3-2 | NA | CASSQAVDYEQYF
TRBV2 | NA | CASTPSTGRQPQHF
TRBV2 | NA | CASSRTVDSYEQYF
TRBV15 | NA | CATSRDKAGEQYF
TRBV6-4 | NA | CASRLYPISYNEQFF
TRBV10-3 | NA | CAISESTGLNEKLFF
TRBV3-1/TRBV3-2 | NA | CASSHGQGSQPQHF
TRBV7-8 | TRBD1 | CASSLDRGTVYEQYF
TRBV5-8 | NA | CASSLDRMGPQHF
TRBV7-2 | NA | CASSLGFGTTGELFF
TRBV11-2 | NA | CASNLRQGKAGELFF
TRBV18 | NA | CASSPWGPEAFF
TRBV5-1 | TRBD1 | CASSLADRASSPLHF